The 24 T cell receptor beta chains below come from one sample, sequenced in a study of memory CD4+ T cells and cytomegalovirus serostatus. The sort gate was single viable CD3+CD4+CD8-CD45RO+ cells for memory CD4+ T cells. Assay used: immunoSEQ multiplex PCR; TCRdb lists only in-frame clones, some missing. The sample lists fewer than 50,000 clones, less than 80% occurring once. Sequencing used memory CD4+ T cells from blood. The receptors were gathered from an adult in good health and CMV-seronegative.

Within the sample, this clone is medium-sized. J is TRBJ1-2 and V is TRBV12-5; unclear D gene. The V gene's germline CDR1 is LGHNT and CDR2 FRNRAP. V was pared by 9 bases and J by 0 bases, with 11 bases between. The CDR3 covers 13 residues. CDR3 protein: CARRAAANYGYTF. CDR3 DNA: TGTGCTAGGAGGGCAGCTGCTAACTATGGCTACACCTTC.

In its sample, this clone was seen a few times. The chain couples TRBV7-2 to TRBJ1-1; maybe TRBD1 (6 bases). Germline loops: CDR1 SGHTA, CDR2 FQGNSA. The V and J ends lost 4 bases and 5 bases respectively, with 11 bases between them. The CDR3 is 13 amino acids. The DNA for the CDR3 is TGTGCCAGCAGCTCCAGGGGAGATACTGAAGCTTTCTTT. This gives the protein CASSSRGDTEAFF.

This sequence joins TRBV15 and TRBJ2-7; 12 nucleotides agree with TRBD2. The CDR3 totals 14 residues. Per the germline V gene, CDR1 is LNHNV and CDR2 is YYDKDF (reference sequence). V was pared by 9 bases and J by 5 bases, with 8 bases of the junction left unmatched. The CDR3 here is CATALAGGRHEQYF. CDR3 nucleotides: TGTGCCACAGCACTAGCGGGAGGTAGACACGAGCAGTACTTC.

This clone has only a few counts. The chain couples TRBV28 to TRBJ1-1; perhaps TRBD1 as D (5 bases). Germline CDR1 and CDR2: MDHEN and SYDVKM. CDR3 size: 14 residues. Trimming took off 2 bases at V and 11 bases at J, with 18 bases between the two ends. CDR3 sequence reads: CASSLVGRVRAAFF. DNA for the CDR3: TGTGCCAGCAGTTTAGTGGGCAGGGTGCGGGCGGCTTTCTTT.

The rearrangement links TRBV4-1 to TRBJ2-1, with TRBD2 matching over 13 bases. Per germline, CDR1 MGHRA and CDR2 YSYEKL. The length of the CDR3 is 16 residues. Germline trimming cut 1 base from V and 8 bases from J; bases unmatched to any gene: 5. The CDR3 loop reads CASSQARLAGGYEQFF. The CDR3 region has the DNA TGCGCCAGCAGCCAAGCCCGACTAGCGGGAGGCTATGAGCAGTTCTTC.

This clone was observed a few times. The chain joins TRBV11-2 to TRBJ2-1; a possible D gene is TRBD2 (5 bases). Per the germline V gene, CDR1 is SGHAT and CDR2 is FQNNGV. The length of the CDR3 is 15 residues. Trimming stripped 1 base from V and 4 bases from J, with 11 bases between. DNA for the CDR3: TGTGCCAGCAGCTTAGGCCAGCGGAGGTACAATGAGCAGTTCTTC. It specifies CASSLGQRRYNEQFF.

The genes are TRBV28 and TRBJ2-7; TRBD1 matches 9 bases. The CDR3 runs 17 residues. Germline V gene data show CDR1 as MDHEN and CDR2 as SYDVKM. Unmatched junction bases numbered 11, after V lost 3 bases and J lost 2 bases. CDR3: CASSFSLPGQGAYEQYF. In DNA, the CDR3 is TGTGCCAGCAGTTTCTCCCTCCCGGGACAGGGTGCCTACGAGCAGTACTTC.

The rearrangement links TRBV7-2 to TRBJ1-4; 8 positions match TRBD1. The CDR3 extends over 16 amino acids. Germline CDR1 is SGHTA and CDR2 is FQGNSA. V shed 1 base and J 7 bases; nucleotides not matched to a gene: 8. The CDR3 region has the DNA TGTGCCAGCAGCTTAGGCAGGGGGCGAGGGATTGAAAAACTGTTTTTT. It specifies CASSLGRGRGIEKLFF.

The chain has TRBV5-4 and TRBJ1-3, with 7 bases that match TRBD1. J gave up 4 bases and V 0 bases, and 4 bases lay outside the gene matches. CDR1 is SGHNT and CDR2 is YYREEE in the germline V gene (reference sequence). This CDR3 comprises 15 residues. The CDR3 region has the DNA TGTGCCAGCAGCTTGGCCGGGACAGTGGGAAACACCATATATTTT. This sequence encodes CASSLAGTVGNTIYF.

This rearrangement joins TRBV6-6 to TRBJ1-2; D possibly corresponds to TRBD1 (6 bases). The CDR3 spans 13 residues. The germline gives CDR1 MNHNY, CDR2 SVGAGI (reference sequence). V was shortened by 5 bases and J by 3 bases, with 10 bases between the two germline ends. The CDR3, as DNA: TGTGCCAGCAGTCAGGGGACGGACTATGGCTACACCTTC. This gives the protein CASSQGTDYGYTF.

The CDR3 loop reads CASTRGRQETQYF. The CDR3 coding sequence is TGTGCCAGCACGCGGGGCCGCCAAGAGACCCAGTACTTC. The V and J genes are TRBV2 and TRBJ2-5, with D possibly TRBD2 on 6 matching bases. The CDR3 sequence is 13 residues long. The V gene's germline CDR1 is SNHLY and CDR2 FYNNEI. Trimming removed 7 bases from V and 1 base from J, with 10 bases in between.

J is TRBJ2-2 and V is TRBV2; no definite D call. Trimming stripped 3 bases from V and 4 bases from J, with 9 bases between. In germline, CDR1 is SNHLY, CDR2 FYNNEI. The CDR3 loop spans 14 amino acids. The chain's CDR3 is CASSDWYSTGELFF. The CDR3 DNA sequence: TGTGCCAGCAGTGATTGGTACTCCACCGGGGAGCTGTTTTTT.

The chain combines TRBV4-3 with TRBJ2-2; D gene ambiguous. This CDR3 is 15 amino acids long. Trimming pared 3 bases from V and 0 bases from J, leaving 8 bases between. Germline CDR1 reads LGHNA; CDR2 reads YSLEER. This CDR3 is CASSHEVTNTGELFF. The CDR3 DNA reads TGCGCCAGCAGCCATGAGGTTACGAACACCGGGGAGCTGTTTTTT.

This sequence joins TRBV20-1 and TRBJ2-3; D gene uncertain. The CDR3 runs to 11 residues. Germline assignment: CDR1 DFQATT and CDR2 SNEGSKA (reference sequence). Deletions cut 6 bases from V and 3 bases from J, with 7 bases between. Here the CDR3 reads CSAVLTDTQYF. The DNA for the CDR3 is TGCAGTGCGGTGCTTACAGATACGCAGTATTTT.

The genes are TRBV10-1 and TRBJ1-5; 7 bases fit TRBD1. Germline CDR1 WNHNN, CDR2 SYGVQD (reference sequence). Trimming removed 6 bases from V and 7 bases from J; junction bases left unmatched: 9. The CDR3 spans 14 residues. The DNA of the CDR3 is TGCGCCAGCAGGGGGCACAGGGGAGGCCAGCCCCAGCATTTT. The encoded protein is CASRGHRGGQPQHF.

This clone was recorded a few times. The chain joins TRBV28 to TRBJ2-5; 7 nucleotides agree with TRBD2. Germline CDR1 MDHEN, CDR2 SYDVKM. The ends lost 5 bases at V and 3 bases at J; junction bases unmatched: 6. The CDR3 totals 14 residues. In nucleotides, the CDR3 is TGTGCCAGCAGTCCCCTGACTAGCAAAGAGACCCAGTACTTC. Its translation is CASSPLTSKETQYF.

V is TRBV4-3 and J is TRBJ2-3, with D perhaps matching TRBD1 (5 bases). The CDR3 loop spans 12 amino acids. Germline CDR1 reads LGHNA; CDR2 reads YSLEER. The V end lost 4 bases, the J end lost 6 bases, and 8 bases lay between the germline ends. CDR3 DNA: TGCGCCAGCAGCCGGCAGGGCGATACGCAGTATTTT. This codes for CASSRQGDTQYF.

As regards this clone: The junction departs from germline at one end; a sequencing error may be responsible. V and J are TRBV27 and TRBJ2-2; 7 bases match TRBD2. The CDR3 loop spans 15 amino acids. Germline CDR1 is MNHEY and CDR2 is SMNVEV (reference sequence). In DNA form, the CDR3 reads TGTGCCAGCAGTCCCGGCGGGAGAAACATCGGGGAGCTGTTTTTT. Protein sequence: CASSPGGRNIGELFF.

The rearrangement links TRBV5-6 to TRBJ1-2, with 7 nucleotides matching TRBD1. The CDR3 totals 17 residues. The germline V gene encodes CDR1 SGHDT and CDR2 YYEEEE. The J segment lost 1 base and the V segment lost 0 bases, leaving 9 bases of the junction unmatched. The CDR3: CASSLGLGRGDNYGYTF. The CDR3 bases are TGTGCCAGCAGCTTGGGCCTCGGCAGGGGGGATAACTATGGCTACACCTTC.

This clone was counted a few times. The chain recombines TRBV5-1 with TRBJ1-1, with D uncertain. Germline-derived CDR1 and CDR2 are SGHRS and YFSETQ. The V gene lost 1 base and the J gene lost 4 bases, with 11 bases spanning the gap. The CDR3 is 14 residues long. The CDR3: CASSLRDVLTEAFF. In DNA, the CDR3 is TGCGCCAGCAGCTTGCGGGATGTGCTCACTGAAGCTTTCTTT.

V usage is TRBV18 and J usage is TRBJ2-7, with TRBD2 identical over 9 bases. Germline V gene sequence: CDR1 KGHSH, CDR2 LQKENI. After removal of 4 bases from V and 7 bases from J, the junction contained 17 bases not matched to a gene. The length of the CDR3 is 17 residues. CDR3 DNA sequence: TGTGCCAGCTCACGGACGGGGACTCGCGGGAGGGCCGTTGAGCAGTACTTC. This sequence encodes CASSRTGTRGRAVEQYF.

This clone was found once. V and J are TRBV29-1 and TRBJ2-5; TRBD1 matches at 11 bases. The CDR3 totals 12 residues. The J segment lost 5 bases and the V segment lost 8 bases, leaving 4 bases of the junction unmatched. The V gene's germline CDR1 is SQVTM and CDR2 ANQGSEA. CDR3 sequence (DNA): TGCAGCCAAAGGGACAGGGGGGAGACCCAGTACTTC. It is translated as CSQRDRGETQYF.

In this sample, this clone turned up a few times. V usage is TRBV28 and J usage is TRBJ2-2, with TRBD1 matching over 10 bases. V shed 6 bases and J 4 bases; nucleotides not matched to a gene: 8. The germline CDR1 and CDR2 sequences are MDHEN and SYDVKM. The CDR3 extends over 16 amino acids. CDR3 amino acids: CASSPDRGPATGELFF. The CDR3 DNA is TGTGCCAGCAGCCCCGACAGGGGGCCGGCCACCGGGGAGCTGTTTTTT.

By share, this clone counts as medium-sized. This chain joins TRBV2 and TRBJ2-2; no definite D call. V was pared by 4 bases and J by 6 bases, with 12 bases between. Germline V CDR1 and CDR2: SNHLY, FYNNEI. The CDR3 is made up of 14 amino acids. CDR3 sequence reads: CASSVEVGAGELFF. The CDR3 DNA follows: TGTGCCAGCAGTGTTGAAGTTGGGGCCGGGGAGCTGTTTTTT.